This T cell receptor (beta chain) was observed in a study of blood T cell repertoires in COVID-19. Study details: Samples representing acute and convalescent COVID-19 were sourced from the United States, Italy and Spain. Sample material is recorded as cDNA or gDNA derived from T cells, B-cell-depleted T cells, or PBMCs.

Only in-frame clones appear in the TCRdb table, and some are missing; sequencing was by immunoSEQ multiplex PCR. The table lists 40,000 to 50,000 clones, roughly 76% of them singletons. Germline V gene lookup returns CDR1 KGHSH and CDR2 LQKENI. Trimming removed 1 base at V and 0 bases at J, with 7 bases between. This CDR3 has 16 amino acids. This clonotype was sampled from a woman between 65 and 79 years old with acute or convalescent COVID-19. The sequencing input was peripheral blood. This sequence joins TRBV18 and TRBJ2-6; no definite D call. The CDR3 spells CASSPLRPSGANVLTF. CDR3 sequence (DNA): TGTGCCAGCTCACCACTGAGGCCCTCTGGGGCCAACGTCCTGACTTTC.